Ten or more counts support the clone carrying this TCR beta chain. Antigen specificity is unknown. Axillary draining lymph nodes of breast cancer patients supplied the node samples. A single record per CDR3 protein comes from TCRdb applying MiXCR to the multiplex PCR reads. The sample gives over 250,000 distinct CDR3 sequences, 30% of which show up once; roughly 1.1% is in the top ten. The source of the sample is a study of breast tumors, draining lymph nodes, adjacent tissues. Regarding the study as a whole: The lymph node origin of tumor T cells was framed as consistent with a hypothesis, not demonstrated. Compared with basal-like, luminal-like tumors shared significantly more repertoire with nontumor tissue. Tumor repertoires ranked between lymph nodes and nontumor tissue in diversity, with V and J gene preferences.

J was trimmed by 7 bases and V by 3 bases; bases with no gene match: 4. Germline-derived CDR1 and CDR2 are SGHTA and FQGNSA. This CDR3 has 14 residues. This receptor was obtained from a female donor with breast cancer. Some clones in this sample may be carry-over from other donors' samples. The rearrangement joins TRBV7-2 to TRBJ2-1; 9 positions match TRBD1. The material sequenced was axillary lymph node tissue. The CDR3 reads CASSFWDRANEQFF. The CDR3 region has the DNA TGTGCCAGCAGCTTCTGGGACAGGGCGAATGAGCAGTTCTTC.